This T cell receptor beta chain is drawn from a study of blood T cell repertoires in COVID-19. This CDR3 contains 14 residues. V lost 1 base and J lost 5, with 14 bases in between. Germline lookup yields CDR1 GTSNPN and CDR2 SVGIG (reference sequence). Some clones are missing from TCRdb's copy, which holds only in-frame ones; the method was immunoSEQ multiplex PCR. The sample yields under 300,000 clones, about 85% seen once. Two consecutive negative NP/OP PCR tests, clearance, or resolved symptoms defined Cohort 3 recovery. Sequenced: PBMCs or T cells enriched from blood (not recorded which). This receptor was identified in a woman between 50 and 59 years old who had recovered from COVID-19. The chain joins TRBV30 to TRBJ1-1, with no clear D. The CDR3 here is CAWSDSPVGTEAFF. The CDR3 DNA reads as TGTGCCTGGAGTGACAGTCCAGTCGGAACTGAAGCTTTCTTT.